Below are 22 T cell receptor beta chains sequenced from a single sample in a study of cytomegalovirus exposure and HLA in healthy donors. PCR was performed using 60 Vbeta and 13 Jbeta primers. TCRdb keeps only in-frame clones here, not all; method: immunoSEQ multiplex PCR. The sample carries fewer than 140,000 clones, roughly 80% recorded once. Sequenced: PBMCs. These TCRs come from a man aged 35-49 years in good health and CMV-seronegative.

The chain is built from TRBV6-1 and TRBJ1-5, with D possibly being TRBD1 (5 bases). The CDR3 runs to 16 residues. CDR1 and CDR2 from the germline V gene are MNHNS and SASEGT. Trimming removed 3 bases at V and 7 bases at J, with 19 bases between. CDR3 sequence: CASSEGGWGSGQPQHF. The CDR3 coding sequence is TGTGCCAGCAGTGAGGGGGGGTGGGGTTCGGGGCAGCCCCAGCATTTT.

This chain connects TRBV7-9 to TRBJ1-5; D remains unclear. Trimming removed 7 bases from V and 4 bases from J, with 8 bases in between. Germline CDR1 and CDR2: SEHNR and FQNEAQ (reference sequence). The CDR3 is 12 residues long. CDR3 in amino acids: CASTLENQPQHF. The CDR3 nucleotides are TGTGCCAGCACCCTAGAAAATCAGCCCCAGCATTTT.

This clone was detected a few times. V is TRBV5-1 and J is TRBJ1-1; 7 bases map to TRBD1. Germline V lookup: CDR1 SGHRS, CDR2 YFSETQ. This CDR3 comprises 16 residues. The V segment lost 2 bases and the J segment 0 bases; nucleotides outside the gene matches: 7. CDR3 sequence reads: CASSLSGGSMNTEAFF. The CDR3, as DNA: TGCGCCAGCAGCTTATCAGGGGGTTCGATGAACACTGAAGCTTTCTTT.

The chain uses TRBV6-5 and TRBJ2-5, with TRBD1 identical over 7 bases. With 6 bases clipped from V and 5 bases from J, the junction kept 12 bases outside the gene matches. Germline CDR1 is MNHEY and CDR2 is SVGAGI. This CDR3 comprises 15 residues. CDR3 loop: CASRPSDRVEETQYF. CDR3 in DNA: TGTGCCAGCAGGCCAAGCGACAGGGTGGAGGAGACCCAGTACTTC.

CDR3 region: CASSEGDTTEAFF. CDR3 nucleotides: TGTGCCAGCAGTGAGGGGGACACCACTGAAGCTTTCTTT. The chain is built from TRBV6-4 and TRBJ1-1; D perhaps matches TRBD1 (6 bases). The V end lost 3 bases, the J end lost 4 bases, and 9 bases lay between the germline ends. Germline lookup yields CDR1 MRHNA and CDR2 SNTAGT. The CDR3 extends over 13 amino acids.

This sequence joins TRBV19 and TRBJ1-4; a possible D gene is TRBD1 (5 bases). Trimming removed 6 bases from V and 7 bases from J, with 15 bases in between. CDR1 and CDR2 from the germline V gene are LNHDA and SQIVND (reference sequence). The CDR3 length is 14 residues. The CDR3 DNA sequence: TGTGCCAGTAGCGACAGAGACAGACCTGAAAAACTGTTTTTT. It is translated as CASSDRDRPEKLFF. Drawing the rest from reference TRBV19 and TRBJ1-4, the complete variable domain is DGGITQSPKYLFRKEGQNVTLSCEQNLNHDAMYWYRQDPGQGLRLIYYSQIVNDFQKGDIAEGYSVSREKKESFPLTVTSAQKNPTAFYLCASSDRDRPEKLFFGSGTQLSVL.

J is TRBJ2-1 and V is TRBV10-1; D possibly corresponds to TRBD2 (7 bases). There are 13 residues in the CDR3. Germline V gene lookup returns CDR1 WNHNN and CDR2 SYGVQD (reference sequence). V was shortened by 4 bases and J by 8 bases, with 12 bases between the two germline ends. In nucleotides, the CDR3 is TGCGCCAGCAGTGGTCGGGGGGCTGATGAGCAGTTCTTC. It is translated as CASSGRGADEQFF.

This chain connects TRBV7-8 to TRBJ2-2; the match to TRBD1 covers 9 bases. V lost 5 bases to trimming and J lost 6 bases; unmatched junction nucleotides: 16. Per germline, CDR1 SGHVS and CDR2 FQNEAQ. The CDR3 totals 18 residues. CDR3 amino acids: CASSAGHTGTGIAGELFF. The CDR3 DNA is TGTGCCAGCAGCGCCGGCCATACCGGGACAGGGATCGCCGGGGAGCTGTTTTTT.

This sequence joins TRBV5-6 and TRBJ2-3; TRBD2 is a possible D gene (5 bases). Deletions cut 7 bases from V and 4 bases from J, with 19 bases between. Germline V gene data show CDR1 as SGHDT and CDR2 as YYEEEE. This CDR3 comprises 15 residues. The DNA for the CDR3 is TGTGCCAGCGAATTCGTCGGGGAGCACGCAGATACGCAGTATTTT. Translation gives CASEFVGEHADTQYF.

A few counts support this clone. The J gene is TRBJ2-7, the V gene TRBV6-1, with D possibly being TRBD1 (5 bases). This CDR3 region has 13 residues. V gave up 5 bases and J gave up 2 bases, with 10 bases separating them. In germline, CDR1 is MNHNS, CDR2 SASEGT. The CDR3 DNA reads TGTGCCAGCAGTACGCCGGACACCTACGAGCAGTACTTC. Translating it yields CASSTPDTYEQYF.

The V gene is TRBV5-4, the J gene TRBJ2-3; TRBD2 agrees at 8 bases. The V segment lost 2 bases and the J segment 4 bases; nucleotides outside the gene matches: 6. CDR3 length: 15 amino acids. CDR1 and CDR2 (germline): SGHNT, YYREEE (reference sequence). CDR3 protein: CASSFGGGRSDTQYF. CDR3 bases: TGTGCCAGCAGCTTCGGGGGGGGCCGGTCAGATACGCAGTATTTT.

This chain links TRBV6-1 with TRBJ2-5, with D possibly matching TRBD1 (6 bases). V lost 7 bases and J 2 bases, leaving 11 bases between the germline ends. In germline, CDR1 is MNHNS, CDR2 SASEGT. This CDR3 spans 13 amino acids. Here the CDR3 reads CASTMDRQETQYF. CDR3 coding DNA: TGTGCCAGCACTATGGACAGACAAGAGACCCAGTACTTC.

The rearrangement joins TRBV7-8 to TRBJ1-1; the D gene is possibly TRBD1 (5 bases). V shed 4 bases and J shed 5 bases, with 17 bases lying between them. The germline V gene encodes CDR1 SGHVS and CDR2 FQNEAQ. The CDR3 runs to 15 residues. Here the CDR3 DNA reads TGTGCCAGCAGCTCCCCAAGTGGGGGGGGGACTGAAGCTTTCTTT. Translating gives CASSSPSGGGTEAFF.

V and J are TRBV6-1 and TRBJ1-1; tentatively, D is TRBD1 (5 bases). The CDR3 extends over 13 amino acids. Deletions cut 1 base from V and 3 bases from J, with 6 bases between. The germline gives CDR1 MNHNS, CDR2 SASEGT. This CDR3 is CASSEEGHTEAFF. In DNA, the CDR3 is TGTGCCAGCAGTGAAGAGGGGCACACTGAAGCTTTCTTT.

This sequence joins TRBV4-2 and TRBJ1-4; 7 bases are a match to TRBD1. This CDR3 spans 17 amino acids. V lost 0 bases to trimming and J lost 3 bases; unmatched junction nucleotides: 7. In germline, CDR1 is LGHNA, CDR2 YNFKEQ. The CDR3 DNA reads TGTGCCAGCAGCCAAGAGAGCCGGACAGGCGCTAATGAAAAACTGTTTTTT. The encoded protein is CASSQESRTGANEKLFF.

This clone has only one observation. This sequence joins TRBV7-2 and TRBJ2-3; 7 positions agree with TRBD2. The CDR3 spans 15 residues. With 4 bases clipped from V and 0 bases from J, the junction kept 4 bases outside the gene matches. The germline gives CDR1 SGHTA, CDR2 FQGNSA. CDR3 protein: CASSYISGSTDTQYF. DNA for the CDR3: TGTGCCAGCAGCTACATTAGCGGGAGCACAGATACGCAGTATTTT.

The chain employs TRBV5-6 and TRBJ2-7, with TRBD2 matching over 9 bases. This CDR3 contains 15 residues. The germline CDR1 and CDR2 sequences are SGHDT and YYEEEE. V was clipped by 0 bases and J by 2 bases; unmatched bases: 3. This chain's CDR3 is CASSLGSGGTYEQYF. In DNA form, the CDR3 reads TGTGCCAGCAGCTTGGGGAGCGGGGGGACCTACGAGCAGTACTTC.

This clone was counted only a few times. This chain joins TRBV13 and TRBJ2-5, with TRBD2 as a possible D gene (5 bases). The CDR3 consists of 13 residues. V was clipped by 3 bases and J by 5 bases, with 10 bases between them. From germline, CDR1 is PRHDT and CDR2 FYEKMQ (reference sequence). In nucleotides, the CDR3 is TGTGCCAGCAGCTTCATGGACTTGGAGACCCAGTACTTC. It encodes CASSFMDLETQYF.

V usage is TRBV6-5 and J usage is TRBJ1-6, with D unresolved. Looked up from germline, CDR1 is MNHEY and CDR2 is SVGAGI. V dropped 2 bases and J dropped 4 bases, with 6 bases sitting between them. The CDR3 is made up of 14 amino acids. CDR3 nucleotides: TGTGCCAGCAGTTACGGAGGGTATAATTCACCCCTCCACTTT. This codes for CASSYGGYNSPLHF.

V usage is TRBV5-1 and J usage is TRBJ1-6; possible D gene TRBD1, 5 bases. Germline V gene data show CDR1 as SGHRS and CDR2 as YFSETQ. V was trimmed by 3 bases and J by 7 bases, leaving 20 bases between them. This CDR3 is built from 17 residues. The CDR3 loop is CASSWGLGGLGNSPLHF. In DNA, the CDR3 is TGCGCCAGCAGCTGGGGCCTGGGAGGCTTGGGGAATTCACCCCTCCACTTT.

The chain joins TRBV28 to TRBJ1-4, with 9 positions matching TRBD1. The V gene end was trimmed by 4 bases and the J gene end by 8 bases; junction bases not matched to a gene: 8. The CDR3 totals 15 residues. Germline CDR1 reads MDHEN; CDR2 reads SYDVKM. The CDR3 DNA is TGTGCCAGCAGTTCCGGGGACAGGGTTTTCGAAAAACTGTTTTTT. Its translation is CASSSGDRVFEKLFF.

The chain links TRBV9 to TRBJ1-1; tentative D call: TRBD1 (5 bases). The germline V and J ends were trimmed by 0 bases and 5 bases, with 11 bases remaining between them. Germline V gene sequence: CDR1 SGDLS, CDR2 YYNGEE. CDR3 length equals 14 residues. The CDR3 nucleotides are TGTGCCAGCAGCGTAGGTATTCAGGGTACTGAAGCTTTCTTT. Translation gives CASSVGIQGTEAFF. Full variable domain (remainder filled in from reference TRBV9 and TRBJ1-1): DSGVTQTPKHLITATGQRVTLRCSPRSGDLSVYWYQQSLDQGLQFLIQYYNGEERAKGNILERFSAQQFPDLHSELNLSSLELGDSALYFCASSVGIQGTEAFFGQGTRLTVV.